This entry describes one T cell receptor beta chain. In germline, CDR1 is GTSNPN, CDR2 SVGIG (reference sequence). The CDR3 runs 14 residues. V shed 0 bases and J shed 1 base, with 7 bases lying between them. Authors' processing steps: Amplification from reference gene primers served as the basis for estimated nucleated cell counts. Method: immunoSEQ multiplex PCR; TCRdb's copy keeps in-frame clones and lacks some. V, J and clone size reflect that table, while D and trimming were determined from the DNA. The sample carries around 700,000 clones, approximately 90% recorded once. These data belong to a study of blood T cell repertoires in COVID-19. Study-level information: Samples representing acute and convalescent COVID-19 were sourced from the United States, Italy and Spain. Sources were T cells, B-cell-depleted T cells, or PBMCs; the material itself was cDNA or gDNA.

This sequence joins TRBV30 and TRBJ1-5; D gene unclear. The source is a woman younger than 35 with acute or convalescent COVID-19. The specimen sequenced was peripheral blood. CDR3 sequence reads: CAWSVFRSNQPQHF. Written as DNA, the CDR3 is TGTGCCTGGAGTGTGTTCAGGAGCAATCAGCCCCAGCATTTT.